This entry lists 31 T cell receptor beta chains sequenced from one sample in a study of T-cell memory formation after mild COVID-19. Each CDR3 protein gets one entry after TCRdb re-called the 5' RACE reads with MiXCR. Altogether about 190,000 distinct CDR3 sequences are present, 27% being singletons, with the ten largest covering about an eighth. Sequenced: PBMCs or a T cell subset sorted from them (not recorded which). Receptor source: an adult woman who had mild COVID-19 (a few samples of this study predate the infection). Cell type and time point are not known.

This sequence joins TRBV5-1 and TRBJ2-2; D might be TRBD1 (6 bases). V was clipped by 7 bases and J by 0 bases, with 10 bases between them. Germline CDR1 is SGHRS and CDR2 is YFSETQ. This CDR3 has 14 amino acids. The CDR3 reads CASSGTPNTGELFF. The CDR3 DNA reads as TGCGCCAGCTCCGGGACACCGAACACCGGGGAGCTGTTTTTT.

V is TRBV12-3 or TRBV12-4 and J is TRBJ2-3; 8 bases are shared with TRBD2. The junction had 5 bases not matched to a gene; V was cut back by 0 bases and J by 3 bases. This CDR3 is built from 16 residues. CDR3 protein: CASSLARLAGTDTQYF. CDR3 nucleotides: TGTGCCAGCAGTTTAGCGCGGCTAGCGGGTACAGATACGCAGTATTTT.

V gene TRBV20-1 combines with J gene TRBJ1-4, with TRBD1 as a possible D gene (6 bases). The CDR3 totals 13 residues. Per germline, CDR1 DFQATT and CDR2 SNEGSKA (reference sequence). Trimming took off 6 bases at V and 5 bases at J, with 13 bases between the two ends. The CDR3 spells CSAVRTANEKLFF. The CDR3 nucleotides read TGCAGTGCCGTAAGGACAGCGAATGAAAAACTGTTTTTT.

The genes are TRBV6-5 and TRBJ2-1; tentatively, D is TRBD1 (6 bases). CDR3 length: 16 residues. Germline CDR1 MNHEY, CDR2 SVGAGI. V lost 7 bases and J lost 2, with 18 bases in between. The CDR3: CASTLEQGSAYNEQFF. CDR3 nucleotide sequence: TGTGCCAGCACGTTGGAACAGGGAAGCGCCTACAATGAGCAGTTCTTC.

CDR3 residues: CASSLAGETYEQYF. CDR3 sequence (DNA): TGTGCCAGCAGCTTAGCTGGAGAGACCTACGAGCAGTACTTC. This sequence joins TRBV7-6 and TRBJ2-7; D is unclear. Trimming cost V 0 bases and J 2 bases, with 8 bases left between them. Germline values: CDR1 SGHVS, CDR2 FNYEAQ. The CDR3 is made up of 14 amino acids.

The chain couples TRBV2 to TRBJ1-1; 7 positions match TRBD1. V trimming: 6 bases; J trimming: 3 bases; junction bases outside the gene matches: 10. Germline V gives CDR1 SNHLY, CDR2 FYNNEI. This CDR3 is 15 amino acids long. CDR3 residues: CASRETGPWDTEAFF. CDR3 nucleotide sequence: TGTGCCAGCAGAGAGACAGGGCCCTGGGACACTGAAGCTTTCTTT.

V gene TRBV4-1 combines with J gene TRBJ2-7; 8 bases align to TRBD2. Germline V gene sequence: CDR1 MGHRA, CDR2 YSYEKL. Trimming took 5 bases from V and 4 from J; bases not matched to a gene: 7. There are 14 residues in the CDR3. CDR3 in DNA: TGCGCCAGCAGCTTTCGGGGGGGCAATTACGAGCAGTACTTC. It encodes CASSFRGGNYEQYF.

The chain has TRBV4-2 and TRBJ2-1, with 10 positions matching TRBD2. Trimming cost V 1 base and J 5 bases; bases outside gene matches: 5. Germline loops: CDR1 LGHNA, CDR2 YNFKEQ. The CDR3 runs to 16 residues. The CDR3 region has the DNA TGTGCCAGCAGCCAAGTGAGGACTAGCGGTAACAATGAGCAGTTCTTC. The encoded protein is CASSQVRTSGNNEQFF.

This chain connects TRBV7-2 to TRBJ2-1, with TRBD2 identical over 12 bases. V shed 5 bases, J shed 6 bases, and the junction held 5 bases outside the gene matches. This CDR3 has 15 amino acids. Germline CDR1 reads SGHTA; CDR2 reads FQGNSA. The CDR3 is CASSQTSGSFNEQFF. The CDR3 DNA is TGTGCCAGCAGCCAGACTAGCGGGAGCTTCAATGAGCAGTTCTTC.

This clonotype came up a few times. This chain joins TRBV24-1 and TRBJ2-1; 11 bases fit TRBD2. The CDR3 spans 14 residues. The V and J ends lost 3 bases and 9 bases, in that order; junction bases with no gene match: 3. Germline loops: CDR1 KGHDR, CDR2 SFDVKD. The CDR3 reads CATSDLAGGVEQFF. The CDR3, as DNA: TGTGCCACCAGTGATCTAGCGGGAGGCGTTGAGCAGTTCTTC.

In this sample, this clonotype turned up a few times. V is TRBV5-1 and J is TRBJ2-2, with D possibly being TRBD1 (5 bases). Trimming cost V 0 bases and J 0 bases, with 9 bases left between them. This CDR3 spans 16 amino acids. From germline, CDR1 is SGHRS and CDR2 YFSETQ. Written as DNA, the CDR3 is TGCGCCAGCAGCTTGGCTGGGGCTACGAACACCGGGGAGCTGTTTTTT. Translation gives CASSLAGATNTGELFF.

The chain combines TRBV28 with TRBJ2-5; D call uncertain. This CDR3 comprises 15 residues. Between the trimmed V and J ends, which lost 6 bases and 5 bases, there was a span of 19 bases. Germline V CDR1 and CDR2: MDHEN, SYDVKM. This chain's CDR3 is CASRDSRVPIETQYF. CDR3 bases: TGTGCCAGCAGAGATTCACGGGTCCCTATCGAGACCCAGTACTTC.

This sequence joins TRBV5-1 and TRBJ1-1; D uncertain. CDR1 and CDR2 from the germline V gene are SGHRS and YFSETQ. The CDR3 consists of 14 residues. V lost 2 bases to trimming and J lost 3 bases, with 11 bases between them. CDR3 sequence: CASSFAQRDTEAFF. CDR3 coding DNA: TGCGCCAGCAGCTTCGCTCAGAGGGACACTGAAGCTTTCTTT.

The chain links TRBV27 to TRBJ2-3, with D possibly matching TRBD2 (6 bases). V was pared by 6 bases and J by 7 bases, with 20 bases between. The CDR3 has 15 residues. Germline loops: CDR1 MNHEY, CDR2 SMNVEV (reference sequence). CDR3 DNA sequence: TGTGCCAGCAGCCTTTCGCCACTAGCTTTAAATACGCAGTATTTT. As protein: CASSLSPLALNTQYF.

In DNA form, the CDR3 reads TGTGCCAGCAGCAAAGACTGGGGGGCCCGACTAGCGGGAGGGCCTATGTACGAGCAGTACTTC. This codes for CASSKDWGARLAGGPMYEQYF. The chain joins TRBV21-1 to TRBJ2-7; the table calls TRBD2, which could not be checked here. TRBV21-1 is classified as a pseudogene. CDR3 length: 21 amino acids.

A few counts support this clonotype. This rearrangement joins TRBV6-5 to TRBJ2-2; D is unresolved. Germline V CDR1 and CDR2: MNHEY, SVGAGI. The CDR3 spans 13 residues. V lost 6 bases and J lost 8, with 13 bases in between. The DNA of the CDR3 is TGTGCCAGCAGCTCTCGAGGCCCGGGGGAGCTGTTTTTT. Encoded protein: CASSSRGPGELFF.

In its sample, this clonotype was seen a few times. The chain employs TRBV7-3 and TRBJ1-1, with TRBD1 matching 8 bases. Looked up from germline, CDR1 is SGHTA and CDR2 is FQGTGA. This CDR3 has 19 residues. V was pared by 1 base and J by 0 bases, with 13 bases of the junction left unmatched. CDR3: CASSLNGRTGPPMNTEAFF. CDR3 bases: TGTGCCAGCAGCTTAAATGGGAGGACAGGGCCCCCTATGAACACTGAAGCTTTCTTT.

This chain connects TRBV3-1 to TRBJ2-1; TRBD2 agrees at 14 bases. Germline assignment: CDR1 LGHDT and CDR2 YNNKEL (reference sequence). The CDR3 has 17 residues. V lost 5 bases and J lost 0; bases outside the gene matches: 3. The CDR3 sequence is CASSGTSGSHSYNEQFF. DNA for the CDR3: TGTGCCAGCAGCGGGACTAGCGGGAGCCACTCCTACAATGAGCAGTTCTTC.

This clonotype came up a few times. The chain links TRBV20-1 to TRBJ2-5; D is possibly TRBD2 (5 bases). Germline lookup yields CDR1 DFQATT and CDR2 SNEGSKA (reference sequence). The CDR3 contains 11 residues. V lost 1 base and J lost 9, with 9 bases in between. The CDR3 nucleotides read TGCAGTGCTAGAGGACACGGGGCCCAGTACTTC. Protein sequence: CSARGHGAQYF.

This chain connects TRBV25-1 to TRBJ2-7; TRBD1 agrees at 7 bases. The CDR3 has 14 residues. V was pared by 6 bases and J by 0 bases, with 5 bases of the junction left unmatched. CDR1 is MGHDK and CDR2 is SYGVNS in the germline V gene. The CDR3 DNA sequence: TGTGCCAGCAGAACCGGGACAGCCTCCTACGAGCAGTACTTC. Translated, it gives CASRTGTASYEQYF.

This clonotype was counted a few times. V gene TRBV11-2 combines with J gene TRBJ1-1, with D perhaps matching TRBD1 (5 bases). The CDR3 contains 13 residues. The germline V gene has CDR1 SGHAT and CDR2 FQNNGV. Trimming stripped 7 bases from V and 1 base from J, with 10 bases between. The CDR3 DNA is TGTGCCAGCACGATAGGACAGAACACTGAAGCTTTCTTT. Translation gives CASTIGQNTEAFF.

This clonotype came up a few times. The chain employs TRBV4-1 and TRBJ2-3; tentative D call: TRBD1 (5 bases). The CDR3 sequence is 17 residues long. Germline CDR1 MGHRA, CDR2 YSYEKL. Deletions cut 1 base from V and 0 bases from J, with 14 bases between. CDR3 amino acids: CASSQALQAISTDTQYF. The CDR3 DNA follows: TGCGCCAGCAGCCAAGCTCTACAGGCTATTAGCACAGATACGCAGTATTTT.

This clonotype was picked up a small number of times. The chain employs TRBV19 and TRBJ1-5; TRBD1 might be the D (5 bases). The ends were cut back, 0 bases at V and 7 bases at J, with 13 bases in the middle. This CDR3 has 15 residues. CDR1 is LNHDA and CDR2 is SQIVND in the germline V gene (reference sequence). CDR3 in DNA: TGTGCCAGTAGTATAGATCGGACAAACGGACAGCCCCAGCATTTT. Protein product: CASSIDRTNGQPQHF.

This clonotype was picked up a small number of times. The chain combines TRBV29-1 with TRBJ1-2; D possibly corresponds to TRBD1 (5 bases). This CDR3 contains 13 residues. Germline V lookup: CDR1 SQVTM, CDR2 ANQGSEA. V lost 5 bases and J 4 bases, leaving 14 bases between the germline ends. The CDR3 DNA reads TGCAGCGTTATCGTGGGGGAAGGCTATGGCTACACCTTC. Its translation is CSVIVGEGYGYTF.

There are a few counts of this clonotype. This sequence joins TRBV12-3 or TRBV12-4 and TRBJ1-6; tentatively, D is TRBD1 (6 bases). This CDR3 spans 14 amino acids. V was trimmed by 4 bases and J by 7 bases, leaving 11 bases between them. The CDR3 here is CASSSSTGNSPLHF. CDR3 in DNA: TGTGCCAGCAGTTCCTCGACAGGCAATTCACCCCTCCACTTT.

The V call is TRBV24-1, the J call TRBJ1-1; TRBD1 is a possible D gene (5 bases). Germline V lookup: CDR1 KGHDR, CDR2 SFDVKD. The CDR3 contains 14 residues. The V gene lost 10 bases and the J gene lost 5 bases, with 19 bases spanning the gap. The chain's CDR3 is CATQAQGGGTEAFF. The CDR3 nucleotides read TGTGCCACACAGGCGCAGGGAGGAGGAACTGAAGCTTTCTTT.

The rearrangement joins TRBV5-1 to TRBJ1-2; TRBD1 matches 7 bases. This CDR3 comprises 15 residues. Per germline, CDR1 SGHRS and CDR2 YFSETQ. The V and J ends lost 4 bases and 8 bases, in that order; junction bases with no gene match: 14. The CDR3 bases are TGCGCCAGCAGCGTTAGGGGACAGCCCACCGGCGGCTACACCTTC. Residues: CASSVRGQPTGGYTF.

This clonotype was detected only a few times. The chain has TRBV12-3 or TRBV12-4 and TRBJ2-5; 14 positions agree with TRBD2. The length of the CDR3 is 16 residues. V was pared by 6 bases and J by 4 bases, with 7 bases of the junction left unmatched. CDR3 in amino acids: CASSPRTSGGSETQYF. In nucleotides, the CDR3 is TGTGCCAGCAGCCCACGGACTAGCGGGGGGTCAGAGACCCAGTACTTC.

This clonotype was found a few times. The genes are TRBV18 and TRBJ1-4; 8 positions match TRBD1. This CDR3 has 15 residues. Germline loops: CDR1 KGHSH, CDR2 LQKENI. With 3 bases clipped from V and 8 bases from J, the junction kept 8 bases outside the gene matches. For the CDR3, the DNA is TGTGCCAGCTCACCTACCGGGACAGGACGAGAAAAACTGTTTTTT. This codes for CASSPTGTGREKLFF.

The sample holds a few counts of this clonotype. The rearrangement uses TRBV24-1 and TRBJ2-1; D might be TRBD2 (5 bases). The CDR3 is 14 amino acids. Trimming pared 4 bases from V and 5 bases from J, leaving 11 bases between. The germline V gene has CDR1 KGHDR and CDR2 SFDVKD. CDR3 residues: CATSEGSRNNEQFF. The CDR3 nucleotides read TGTGCCACCAGTGAAGGGAGCCGGAACAATGAGCAGTTCTTC.

The chain joins TRBV15 to TRBJ2-3; 12 bases agree with TRBD1. Per germline, CDR1 LNHNV and CDR2 YYDKDF (reference sequence). Unmatched junction bases numbered 4, after V lost 2 bases and J lost 4 bases. The CDR3 length is 16 residues. The CDR3 bases are TGTGCCACCAGCAGATACGGGACAGGGGGCGCAGATACGCAGTATTTT. Protein sequence: CATSRYGTGGADTQYF.